The sequence of this T cell receptor beta chain was determined in a study of cytomegalovirus exposure and HLA in healthy donors. Overall study: Within an early data release were 65 million to 90 million unique TCRs drawn from HLA-typed donors. Findings and caveats of the study: Specificity of a few CMV-associated chains for CMV antigens was verified in vitro.

Note on this clone: Its antigen is unknown.

The PCR ran on 60 Vbeta and 13 Jbeta primers. The method was immunoSEQ multiplex PCR; TCRdb's version includes in-frame clones alone and lacks a portion of them. The table records about 180,000 clones, 81% of them present only once. Trimming removed 3 bases at V and 1 base at J, with 9 bases between. The CDR3 consists of 14 residues. CDR1 and CDR2 from the germline V gene are LNHDA and SQIVND (reference sequence). The sequencing input was PBMCs. This sequence originates from a woman younger than 30 in good health and CMV-seropositive. The V and J genes are TRBV19 and TRBJ1-2; no reliable D call. CDR3 amino acids: CASSIPTSNYGYTF. The CDR3 DNA follows: TGTGCCAGTAGTATCCCGACAAGTAACTATGGCTACACCTTC.